Reported below is one T cell receptor beta chain. Its antigen is not known. At one of its ends the junction is not consistent with the germline gene, which may arise from a read error. The sample comes from a study of OX40 agonist ivuxolimab in advanced cancers. The CDR3 runs 15 residues. Germline CDR1 is MRHNA and CDR2 is SNTAGT. Sequenced by immunoSEQ multiplex PCR; TCRdb stores in-frame clones only, minus some. The data show about 46,000 clones, 88% seen once. Study-level points and caveats: There was clonal expansion of CD4+ and CD8+ blood T cells by week 6 at 0.1 to 3.0 mg/kg.

Source: CD4+ or CD8+ T cells sorted from blood, taken in a trial of the OX40 agonist ivuxolimab. The sequence was collected from an adult with an advanced solid tumor such as melanoma, head and neck, liver or kidney cancer. The chain is built from TRBV6-4 and TRBJ2-1; perhaps TRBD2 as D (5 bases). The CDR3 sequence: CASSGPSGDHNGQFF. The DNA of the CDR3 is TGTGCCAGCAGTGGGCCAAGCGGAGACCACAATGGGCAGTTCTTC.